Listed below are T cell receptor beta chains from one sample, sequenced in a study of blood T cell repertoires in COVID-19. The repertoire was sequenced with immunoSEQ multiplex PCR; TCRdb's copy has only in-frame clones and lacks some. This table has more than 80,000 clones, approximately 88% appearing once. The sequencing input was peripheral blood. These receptors all come from a man older than 75 with acute or convalescent COVID-19. CDR3s include the opening cysteine and the closing phenylalanine or tryptophan. D genes are given only for firm matches. The size of a clone is reported for some rows only, either as once, few or many, or as a class for expanded clones.

size	J	D	V	DNA	CDR3
NA	TRBJ2-1	NA	TRBV30	TGTGCCTGGAACGCACAAGGGGGCTCCTACAATGAGCAGTTCTTC	CAWNAQGGSYNEQFF
NA	TRBJ2-2	NA	TRBV5-6	TGTGCCAGCAGCTTGGCCAGGGTGGGGACCGGGGAGCTGTTTTTT	CASSLARVGTGELFF
NA	TRBJ1-2	NA	TRBV21-1	TGTGCCAGCAGCCCACAGGGGGCGGAAGCCTATGGCTACACCTTC	CASSPQGAEAYGYTF
once	TRBJ2-7	TRBD1	TRBV2	TGTGCCAGCAACCTTGCCGGGACAGTCTCCTACGAGCAGTACTTC	CASNLAGTVSYEQYF
NA	TRBJ1-1	TRBD1	TRBV5-1	TGCGCCAGCAGCTTGAACTCAGGGGGCCCTGAAGCTTTCTTT	CASSLNSGGPEAFF
NA	TRBJ2-1	NA	TRBV9	TGTGCCAGCAGCGGGCCCCTAGCGAGTAGTGAGCAGTTCTTC	CASSGPLASSEQFF
NA	TRBJ1-3	NA	TRBV27	TGTGCCAGCAGTCCAGGGGTTGTGGAAAACACCATATATTTT	CASSPGVVENTIYF
NA	TRBJ1-5	NA	TRBV3-1/TRBV3-2	TGTGCCAGCAGCCCGGGGGGGAGCAGCAATCAGCCCCAGCATTTT	CASSPGGSSNQPQHF
NA	TRBJ1-3	NA	TRBV6-1	TGTGCCAGCAGTGAAGCTCCTCAGGGTAGAAACACCATATATTTT	CASSEAPQGRNTIYF
NA	TRBJ2-1	TRBD2	TRBV7-8	TGTGCCAGCAGCTACCTAAGGCCCGGGACTAGCGGGCTAAATGAGCAGTTCTTC	CASSYLRPGTSGLNEQFF